This T cell receptor (beta chain) was documented in a study of graft-versus-host responses after intestinal transplantation. The CDR3 length is 16 residues. With 5 bases clipped from V and 3 bases from J, the junction kept 3 bases outside the gene matches. Germline V lookup: CDR1 WNHNN, CDR2 SYGVQD (reference sequence). Worth noting for this clone: The antigen is not known.

TCRdb's table, derived via immunoSEQ multiplex PCR, lists solely in-frame clones and lacks some. The sample consists of 80,000 to 100,000 clones, roughly 92% of them appearing once. The sequence was obtained from a human donor who received an intestinal transplant. The gene calls are TRBV10-1 and TRBJ2-2, with 13 bases lining up with TRBD2. The source was unstimulated CD4+ T cells sorted from spleen or lymph node cells, collected before intestinal transplant. The CDR3 sequence: CASSTGLAGDTGELFF. Written as DNA, the CDR3 is TGCGCCAGCAGTACTGGACTAGCGGGAGACACCGGGGAGCTGTTTTTT.